The 18 T cell receptor beta chains below come from one sample, sequenced in a study of cytomegalovirus exposure and HLA in healthy donors. PCR used 60 Vbeta primers and 13 Jbeta primers. Clones were sequenced by immunoSEQ multiplex PCR, and TCRdb holds only the in-frame ones, with some missing. The sample has approximately 140,000 clones, around 80% seen once. The source material was PBMCs. The receptors stem from a man aged 35 to 55 in good health and CMV-seronegative.

V usage is TRBV9 and J usage is TRBJ2-2, with D tentatively TRBD1 (6 bases). The CDR3 has 15 residues. Germline V gene sequence: CDR1 SGDLS, CDR2 YYNGEE. V was clipped by 5 bases and J by 4 bases, with 15 bases between them. The CDR3 here is CASRAGASSTGELFF. The CDR3 DNA reads as TGTGCCAGCAGGGCAGGGGCGTCGAGCACCGGGGAGCTGTTTTTT.

V gene TRBV4-3 combines with J gene TRBJ2-3; 7 bases fit TRBD2. Germline CDR1 reads LGHNA; CDR2 reads YSLEER. CDR3 length: 15 amino acids. J lost 2 bases, V lost 6 bases, and 8 bases had no gene match. Written as DNA, the CDR3 is TGCGCCAGCAGTCCTAGCGGACTTGACACAGATACGCAGTATTTT. It translates to CASSPSGLDTDTQYF.

This clone has just a few counts. The chain links TRBV7-8 to TRBJ2-1, with 15 bases that match TRBD2. Per germline, CDR1 SGHVS and CDR2 FQNEAQ. The CDR3 is 17 residues long. Trimming at V came to 0 bases and at J to 7 bases, leaving 4 bases not matched to a gene. The CDR3: CASSLAGLAGGGNEQFF. The CDR3 DNA is TGTGCCAGCAGCTTAGCGGGACTAGCGGGGGGTGGGAATGAGCAGTTCTTC.

This clone has only one observation. This chain uses TRBV28 with TRBJ2-5; 8 positions match TRBD2. From germline, CDR1 is MDHEN and CDR2 SYDVKM. The CDR3 sequence is 14 residues long. V was clipped by 6 bases and J by 5 bases; unmatched bases: 8. The CDR3 spells CASSPGGDLETQYF. The CDR3 nucleotides read TGTGCCAGCAGCCCGGGGGGGGACCTGGAGACCCAGTACTTC.

This clone was counted a few times. The gene calls are TRBV6-5 and TRBJ2-1; TRBD1 agrees at 8 bases. Germline V gene lookup returns CDR1 MNHEY and CDR2 SVGAGI. This CDR3 comprises 15 residues. V was clipped by 2 bases and J by 4 bases; unmatched bases: 4. The CDR3 nucleotides are TGTGCCAGCAGTTACGGGACAGGACCTTACAATGAGCAGTTCTTC. Its protein product is CASSYGTGPYNEQFF.

The genes are TRBV4-1 and TRBJ2-1, with D perhaps matching TRBD1 (6 bases). V lost 0 bases and J 2 bases, leaving 8 bases between the germline ends. In germline, CDR1 is MGHRA, CDR2 YSYEKL. This CDR3 is built from 15 residues. Here the CDR3 DNA reads TGCGCCAGCAGCCAAGATAGGACAGCCTACAATGAGCAGTTCTTC. It yields the protein CASSQDRTAYNEQFF.

A note on this clone: Other DNA sequences in this sample translate to the same CDR3. V and J are TRBV7-9 and TRBJ2-1, with 7 positions matching TRBD2. V lost 5 bases and J lost 0; bases outside the gene matches: 4. The CDR3 consists of 15 residues. From germline, CDR1 is SEHNR and CDR2 FQNEAQ (reference sequence). The chain's CDR3 is CASSPSGASYNEQFF. The CDR3, as DNA: TGTGCCAGCAGCCCGAGCGGGGCCTCCTACAATGAGCAGTTCTTC.

DNA of the CDR3: TGCGCCAGCCTCCTTCGGCCTAGCGGGACAACCGGGGAGCTGTTTTTT. It yields the protein CASLLRPSGTTGELFF. This chain joins TRBV5-1 and TRBJ2-2, with 9 bases lining up with TRBD2. Looked up from germline, CDR1 is SGHRS and CDR2 is YFSETQ. The CDR3 runs 16 residues. V shed 7 bases, J shed 5 bases, and the junction held 12 bases outside the gene matches.

J is TRBJ1-1 and V is TRBV20-1; 7 bases line up with TRBD1. This CDR3 spans 11 amino acids. In germline, CDR1 is DFQATT, CDR2 SNEGSKA (reference sequence). Trimming removed 3 bases from V and 8 bases from J; junction bases left unmatched: 3. The CDR3 here is CSASLTGEAFF. For the CDR3, the DNA is TGCAGTGCTAGCCTGACAGGGGAAGCTTTCTTT.

This clone came up a few times. The chain is built from TRBV14 and TRBJ1-1; 7 nucleotides line up with TRBD1. The ends lost 4 bases at V and 8 bases at J; junction bases unmatched: 7. The germline V gene has CDR1 SGHDN and CDR2 FVKESK. This CDR3 is built from 13 residues. The CDR3 DNA is TGTGCCAGCAGCCCACGCCGACAGGGAGAAGCTTTCTTT. This translates into CASSPRRQGEAFF.

In its sample, this clone was seen a few times. The chain couples TRBV6-5 to TRBJ1-3; possible D gene TRBD1, 5 bases. The V and J ends lost 0 bases and 2 bases respectively, with 8 bases between them. The CDR3 sequence is 15 residues long. Germline CDR1 and CDR2: MNHEY and SVGAGI. CDR3: CASSYSIGAGNTIYF. The CDR3 DNA sequence: TGTGCCAGCAGTTACTCGATAGGGGCTGGAAACACCATATATTTT.

This sequence joins TRBV6-5 and TRBJ2-1; D perhaps matches TRBD1 (7 bases). CDR1 and CDR2 (germline): MNHEY, SVGAGI. The V gene lost 6 bases and the J gene lost 2 bases, with 14 bases spanning the gap. The CDR3 length is 15 residues. CDR3 sequence: CASSRAGQTYNEQFF. The CDR3 DNA sequence: TGTGCCAGCAGCCGGGCGGGACAGACCTACAATGAGCAGTTCTTC.

As to this clone: A junction boundary mismatches the germline segment, possibly from a read error. The chain recombines TRBV7-9 with TRBJ1-1; tentative D call: TRBD1 (5 bases). Per the germline V gene, CDR1 is SEHNR and CDR2 is FQNEAQ (reference sequence). The CDR3 sequence is 15 residues long. The CDR3 sequence is CSSSFVPGSDTEAFF. CDR3 DNA sequence: TGTTCCAGCAGCTTCGTCCCAGGGTCAGACACTGAAGCTTTCTTT. Full variable domain (missing parts from reference TRBV7-9 and TRBJ1-1): DTGVSQNPRHKITKRGQNVTFRCDPISEHNRLYWYRQTLGQGPEFLTYFQNEAQLEKSRLLSDRFSAERPKGSFSTLEIQRTEQGDSAMYLCSSSFVPGSDTEAFFGQGTRLTVV.

V is TRBV5-6 and J is TRBJ2-1; TRBD1 matches at 9 bases. The V gene end was trimmed by 3 bases and the J gene end by 2 bases; junction bases not matched to a gene: 3. CDR1 is SGHDT, CDR2 YYEEEE, per germline. The CDR3 extends over 15 amino acids. CDR3 nucleotide sequence: TGTGCCAGCAGCTGGGGACAGGGACCCTACAATGAGCAGTTCTTC. It yields the protein CASSWGQGPYNEQFF.

The rearrangement joins TRBV28 to TRBJ2-1, with 11 bases lining up with TRBD1. Germline CDR1 MDHEN, CDR2 SYDVKM. The CDR3 is 15 residues long. The J segment lost 6 bases and the V segment lost 6 bases, leaving 7 bases of the junction unmatched. The CDR3 sequence: CASSPGQGAINEQFF. The CDR3 region has the DNA TGTGCCAGCAGCCCTGGACAGGGGGCAATCAATGAGCAGTTCTTC.

A few counts support this clone. The rearrangement uses TRBV9 and TRBJ1-5; D might be TRBD1 (6 bases). CDR3 length: 14 residues. Germline values: CDR1 SGDLS, CDR2 YYNGEE. V lost 4 bases, J lost 6 bases, and 14 bases lay in between. The CDR3: CASSPRQESQPQHF. The CDR3 coding sequence is TGTGCCAGCAGCCCCCGACAGGAAAGTCAGCCCCAGCATTTT.

The V and J genes are TRBV7-2 and TRBJ2-1; TRBD2 aligns across 9 bases. J lost 6 bases, V lost 2 bases, and 8 bases had no gene match. This CDR3 is built from 16 residues. The germline V gene has CDR1 SGHTA and CDR2 FQGNSA. The CDR3 reads CASSLRLAGAGNEQFF. CDR3 sequence (DNA): TGTGCCAGCAGCTTAAGATTAGCGGGGGCAGGCAATGAGCAGTTCTTC.

This clone was recorded a few times. This sequence joins TRBV19 and TRBJ2-5; TRBD2 aligns across 9 bases. This CDR3 is 15 amino acids long. Trimming cost V 11 bases and J 1 base; bases outside gene matches: 11. CDR1 LNHDA and CDR2 SQIVND come from the germline V gene (reference sequence). The CDR3 DNA follows: TGTGCCGCTGGGAGCGGGAGGCTTTTCCAAGAGACCCAGTACTTC. Translated, it gives CAAGSGRLFQETQYF.